What follows describes a single T cell receptor (beta chain). This record belongs to a study of blood T cell repertoires in COVID-19. Whole-study context: The samples span acute and convalescent COVID-19 from the United States, Italy and Spain. PBMCs, B-cell-depleted T cells, or T cells provided the cDNA or gDNA that made up the material.

The data were produced by immunoSEQ multiplex PCR, yet TCRdb's version contains in-frame clones alone and is incomplete. The sample includes about 180,000 clones, over 80% of them seen just once. The CDR3 contains 15 residues. Germline CDR1 SGHRS, CDR2 YFSETQ. Trimming cost V 8 bases and J 6 bases; bases outside gene matches: 11. This chain uses TRBV5-1 with TRBJ2-1; 10 bases align to TRBD2. The sequenced material came from peripheral blood. This TCR was sampled from a woman in her 70s with acute or convalescent COVID-19. The CDR3 region has the DNA TGCGCCAGTAATTCGGGGCTAGCGGGAGCCAATGAGCAGTTCTTC. Its protein product is CASNSGLAGANEQFF. The full variable domain, rest sourced from reference TRBV5-1 and TRBJ2-1, is KAGVTQTPRYLIKTRGQQVTLSCSPISGHRSVSWYQQTPGQGLQFLFEYFSETQRNKGNFPGRFSGRQFSNSRSEMNVSTLELGDSALYLCASNSGLAGANEQFFGPGTRLTVL.